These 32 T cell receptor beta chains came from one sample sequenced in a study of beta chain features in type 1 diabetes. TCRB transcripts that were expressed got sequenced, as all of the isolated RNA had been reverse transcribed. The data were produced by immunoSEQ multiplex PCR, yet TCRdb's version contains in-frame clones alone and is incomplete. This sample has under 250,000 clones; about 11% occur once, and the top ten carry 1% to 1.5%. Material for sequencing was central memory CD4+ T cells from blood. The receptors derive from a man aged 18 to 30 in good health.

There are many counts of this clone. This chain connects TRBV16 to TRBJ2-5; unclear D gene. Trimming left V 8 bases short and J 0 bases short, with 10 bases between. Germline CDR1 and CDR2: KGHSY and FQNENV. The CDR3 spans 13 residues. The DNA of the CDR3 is TGTGCCAGCGCGAAGGCGTACCAAGAGACCCAGTACTTC. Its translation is CASAKAYQETQYF. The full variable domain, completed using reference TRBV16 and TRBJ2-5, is GEEVAQTPKHLVRGEGQKAKLYCAPIKGHSYVFWYQQVLKNEFKFLISFQNENVFDETGMPKERFSAKCLPNSPCSLEIQATKLEDSAVYFCASAKAYQETQYFGPGTRLLVL.

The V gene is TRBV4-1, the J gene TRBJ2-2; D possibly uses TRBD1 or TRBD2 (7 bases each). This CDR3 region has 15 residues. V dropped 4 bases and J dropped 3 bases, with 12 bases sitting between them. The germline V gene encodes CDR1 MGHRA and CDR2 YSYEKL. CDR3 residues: CASSRQGGDTGELFF. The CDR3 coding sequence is TGCGCCAGCAGCCGACAGGGAGGGGACACCGGGGAGCTGTTTTTT.

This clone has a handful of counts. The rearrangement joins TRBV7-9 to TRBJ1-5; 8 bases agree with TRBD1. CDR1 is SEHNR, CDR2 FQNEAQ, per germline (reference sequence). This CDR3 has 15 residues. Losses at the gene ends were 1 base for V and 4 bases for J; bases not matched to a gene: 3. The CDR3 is CASSLVQGANQPQHF. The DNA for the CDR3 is TGTGCCAGCAGCTTAGTTCAGGGGGCGAATCAGCCCCAGCATTTT.

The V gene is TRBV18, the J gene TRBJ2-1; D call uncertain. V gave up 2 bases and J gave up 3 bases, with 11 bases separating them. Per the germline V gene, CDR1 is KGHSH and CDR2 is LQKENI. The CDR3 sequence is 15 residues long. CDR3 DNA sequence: TGTGCCAGCTCACCAGGTCGTTGGGGCTACAATGAGCAGTTCTTC. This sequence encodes CASSPGRWGYNEQFF.

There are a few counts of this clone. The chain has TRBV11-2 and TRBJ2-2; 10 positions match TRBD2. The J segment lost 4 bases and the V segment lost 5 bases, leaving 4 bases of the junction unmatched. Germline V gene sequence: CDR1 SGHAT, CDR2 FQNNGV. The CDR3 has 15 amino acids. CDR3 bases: TGTGCCAGCAGCCGGATAGCGGGAGGCACCGGGGAGCTGTTTTTT. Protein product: CASSRIAGGTGELFF.

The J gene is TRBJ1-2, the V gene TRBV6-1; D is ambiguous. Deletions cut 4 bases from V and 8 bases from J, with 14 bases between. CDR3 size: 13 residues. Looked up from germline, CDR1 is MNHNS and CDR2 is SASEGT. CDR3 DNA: TGTGCCAGCAGTGCCTGGATAGAAAGGGGCTACACCTTC. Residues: CASSAWIERGYTF.

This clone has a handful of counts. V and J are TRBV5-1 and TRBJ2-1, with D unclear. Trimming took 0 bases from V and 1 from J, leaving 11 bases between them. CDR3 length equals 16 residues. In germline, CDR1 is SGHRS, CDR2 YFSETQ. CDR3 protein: CASSLEGSLSYNEQFF. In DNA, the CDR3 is TGCGCCAGCAGCTTGGAGGGTAGCTTATCCTACAATGAGCAGTTCTTC.

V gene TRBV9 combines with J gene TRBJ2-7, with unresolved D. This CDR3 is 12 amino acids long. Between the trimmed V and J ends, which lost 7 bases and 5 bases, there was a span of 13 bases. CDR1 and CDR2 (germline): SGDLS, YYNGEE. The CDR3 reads CASRLGPHEQYF. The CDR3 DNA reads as TGTGCCAGCCGCCTAGGGCCACACGAGCAGTACTTC.

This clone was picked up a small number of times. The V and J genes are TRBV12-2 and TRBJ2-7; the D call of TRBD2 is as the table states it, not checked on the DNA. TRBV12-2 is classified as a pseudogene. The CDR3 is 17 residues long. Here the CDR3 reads CASRPSGGTSEDYEQYF. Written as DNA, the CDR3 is TGTGCAAGTCGCCCTAGTGGCGGGACTAGCGAAGACTACGAGCAGTACTTC.

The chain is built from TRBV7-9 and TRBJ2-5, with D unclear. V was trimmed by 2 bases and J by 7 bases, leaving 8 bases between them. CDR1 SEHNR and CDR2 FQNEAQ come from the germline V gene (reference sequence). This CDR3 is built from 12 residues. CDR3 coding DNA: TGTGCCAGCAGCTTAAGCGACCGGACCCAGTACTTC. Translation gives CASSLSDRTQYF.

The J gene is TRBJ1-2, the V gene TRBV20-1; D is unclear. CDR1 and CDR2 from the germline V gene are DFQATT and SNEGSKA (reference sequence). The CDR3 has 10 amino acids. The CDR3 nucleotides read TGCAGCACGGACAACTATGGCTACACCTTC. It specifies CSTDNYGYTF.

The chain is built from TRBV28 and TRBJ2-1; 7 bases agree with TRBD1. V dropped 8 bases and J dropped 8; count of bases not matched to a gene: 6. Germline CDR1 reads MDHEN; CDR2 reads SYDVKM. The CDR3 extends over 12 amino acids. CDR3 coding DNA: TGTGCCAGCTGCCCTGACAGGGATGAGCAGTTCTTC. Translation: CASCPDRDEQFF.

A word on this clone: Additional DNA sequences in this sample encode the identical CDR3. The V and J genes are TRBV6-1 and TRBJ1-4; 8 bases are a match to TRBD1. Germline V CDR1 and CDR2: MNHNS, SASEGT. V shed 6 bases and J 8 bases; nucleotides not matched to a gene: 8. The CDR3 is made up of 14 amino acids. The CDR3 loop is CASRRGQGSEKLFF. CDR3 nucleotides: TGTGCCAGCAGAAGAGGACAGGGTTCGGAAAAACTGTTTTTT.

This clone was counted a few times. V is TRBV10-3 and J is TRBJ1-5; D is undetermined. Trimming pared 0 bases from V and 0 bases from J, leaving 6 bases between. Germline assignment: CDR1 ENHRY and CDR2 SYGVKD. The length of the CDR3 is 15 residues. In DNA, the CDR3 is TGTGCCATCAGTGAGTCAGCAGGTAGCAATCAGCCCCAGCATTTT. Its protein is CAISESAGSNQPQHF.

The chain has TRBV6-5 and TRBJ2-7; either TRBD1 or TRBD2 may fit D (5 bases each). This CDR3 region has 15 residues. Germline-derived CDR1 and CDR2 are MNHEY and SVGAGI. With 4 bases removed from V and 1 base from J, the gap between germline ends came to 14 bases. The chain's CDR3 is CASSSLRGASYEQYF. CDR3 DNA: TGTGCCAGCAGTTCCCTTAGGGGAGCGTCCTACGAGCAGTACTTC.

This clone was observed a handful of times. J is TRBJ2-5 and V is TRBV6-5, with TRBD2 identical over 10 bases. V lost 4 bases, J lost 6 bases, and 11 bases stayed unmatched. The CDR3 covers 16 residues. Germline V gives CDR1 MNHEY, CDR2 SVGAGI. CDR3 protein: CASSLGLAGVGQTQYF. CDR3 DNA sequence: TGTGCCAGCAGTTTGGGCCTAGCGGGAGTAGGTCAGACCCAGTACTTC.

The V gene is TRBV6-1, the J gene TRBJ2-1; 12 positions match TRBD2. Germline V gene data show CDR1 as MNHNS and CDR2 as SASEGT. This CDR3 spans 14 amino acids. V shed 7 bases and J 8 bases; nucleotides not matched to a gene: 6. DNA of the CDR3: TGTGCCAGCAAGCTAGCGGGAGGGGGCTATGAGCAGTTCTTC. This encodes CASKLAGGGYEQFF.

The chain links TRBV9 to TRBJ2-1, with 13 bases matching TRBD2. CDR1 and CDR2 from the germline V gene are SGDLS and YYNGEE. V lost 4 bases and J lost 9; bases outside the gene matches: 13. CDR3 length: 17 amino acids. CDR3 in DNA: TGTGCCAGCAGCCAACTAGCGGGAGGGCTTTTTTTCGGTGAGCAGTTCTTC. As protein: CASSQLAGGLFFGEQFF.

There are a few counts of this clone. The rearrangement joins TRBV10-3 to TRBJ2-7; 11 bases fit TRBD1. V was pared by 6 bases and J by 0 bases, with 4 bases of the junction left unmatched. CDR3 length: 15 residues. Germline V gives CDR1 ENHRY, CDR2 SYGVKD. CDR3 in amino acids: CAISWGQGGSYEQYF. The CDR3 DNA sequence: TGTGCCATCAGCTGGGGACAGGGGGGCTCCTACGAGCAGTACTTC.

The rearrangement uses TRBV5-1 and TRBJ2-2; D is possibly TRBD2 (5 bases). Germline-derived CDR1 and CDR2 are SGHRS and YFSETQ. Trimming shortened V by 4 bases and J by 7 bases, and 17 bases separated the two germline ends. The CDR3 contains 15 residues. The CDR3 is CASSTTSDAGGELFF. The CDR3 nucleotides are TGCGCCAGCAGCACTACTAGTGACGCGGGCGGGGAGCTGTTTTTT.

The CDR3: CASSLTWTSGYEQYF. The CDR3 nucleotides are TGTGCCAGCAGCCTGACATGGACTAGCGGCTACGAGCAGTACTTC. The chain uses TRBV7-2 and TRBJ2-5; 10 bases are a match to TRBD2. The J call is doubtful: the DNA matches TRBJ2-7 better. This CDR3 has 15 residues. The germline V gene has CDR1 SGHTA and CDR2 FQGNSA.

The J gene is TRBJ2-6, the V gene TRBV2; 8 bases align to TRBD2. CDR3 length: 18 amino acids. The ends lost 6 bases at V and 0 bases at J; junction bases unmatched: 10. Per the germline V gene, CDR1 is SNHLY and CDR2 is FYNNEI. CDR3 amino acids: CASRGAGGDSSGANVLTF. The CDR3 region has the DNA TGTGCCAGCAGAGGGGCGGGAGGCGACAGCTCTGGGGCCAACGTCCTGACTTTC.

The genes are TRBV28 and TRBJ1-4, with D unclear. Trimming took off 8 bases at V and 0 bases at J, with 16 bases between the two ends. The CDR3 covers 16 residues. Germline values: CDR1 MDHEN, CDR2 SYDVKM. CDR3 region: CASRDGRLATNEKLFF. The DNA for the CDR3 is TGTGCCAGCCGAGACGGACGGCTTGCAACTAATGAAAAACTGTTTTTT.

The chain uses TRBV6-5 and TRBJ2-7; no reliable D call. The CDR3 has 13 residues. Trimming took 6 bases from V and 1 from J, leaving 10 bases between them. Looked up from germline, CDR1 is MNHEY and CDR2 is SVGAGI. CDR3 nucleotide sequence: TGTGCCAGCAGGGGCTCGGCTTCCTACGAGCAGTACTTC. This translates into CASRGSASYEQYF.

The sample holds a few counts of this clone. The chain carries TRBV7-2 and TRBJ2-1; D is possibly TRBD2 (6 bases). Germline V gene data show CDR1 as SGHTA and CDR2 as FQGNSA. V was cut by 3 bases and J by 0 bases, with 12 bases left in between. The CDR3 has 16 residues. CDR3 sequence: CASSLWLASSYNEQFF. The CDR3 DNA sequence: TGTGCCAGCAGCTTGTGGCTAGCGTCCTCCTACAATGAGCAGTTCTTC.

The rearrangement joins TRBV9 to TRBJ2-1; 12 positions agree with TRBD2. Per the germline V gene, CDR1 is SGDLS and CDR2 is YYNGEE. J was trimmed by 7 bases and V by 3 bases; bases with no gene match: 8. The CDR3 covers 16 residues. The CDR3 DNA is TGTGCCAGCAGCGGAAAGCGGACTAGCGGGAAGAATGAGCAGTTCTTC. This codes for CASSGKRTSGKNEQFF.

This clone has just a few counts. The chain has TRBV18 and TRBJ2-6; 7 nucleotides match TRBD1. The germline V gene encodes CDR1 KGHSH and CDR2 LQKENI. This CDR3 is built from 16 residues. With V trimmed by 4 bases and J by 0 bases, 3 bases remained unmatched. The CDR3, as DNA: TGTGCCAGCTCACGGGGACAGACCTCTGGGGCCAACGTCCTGACTTTC. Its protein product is CASSRGQTSGANVLTF.

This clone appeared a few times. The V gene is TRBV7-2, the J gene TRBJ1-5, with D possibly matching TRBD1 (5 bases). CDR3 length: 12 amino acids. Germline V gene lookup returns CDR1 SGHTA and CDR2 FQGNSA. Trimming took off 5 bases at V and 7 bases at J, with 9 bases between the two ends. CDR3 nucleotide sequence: TGTGCCAGCAGCATTGACAGACAGCCCCAGCATTTT. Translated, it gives CASSIDRQPQHF. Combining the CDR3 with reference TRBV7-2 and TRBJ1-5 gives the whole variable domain GAGVSQSPSNKVTEKGKDVELRCDPISGHTALYWYRQSLGQGLEFLIYFQGNSAPDKSGLPSDRFSAERTGGSVSTLTIQRTQQEDSAVYLCASSIDRQPQHFGDGTRLSIL.

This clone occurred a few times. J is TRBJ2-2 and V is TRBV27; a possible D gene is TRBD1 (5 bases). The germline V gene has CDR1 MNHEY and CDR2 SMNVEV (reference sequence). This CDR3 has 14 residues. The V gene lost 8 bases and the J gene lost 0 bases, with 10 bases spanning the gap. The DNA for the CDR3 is TGTGCCAGCCGCCGACAGACGAACACCGGGGAGCTGTTTTTT. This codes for CASRRQTNTGELFF.

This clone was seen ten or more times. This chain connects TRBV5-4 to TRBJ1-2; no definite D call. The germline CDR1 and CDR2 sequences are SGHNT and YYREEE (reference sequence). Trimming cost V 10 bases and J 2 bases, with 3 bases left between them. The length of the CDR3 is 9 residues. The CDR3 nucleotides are TGTGCCGCCAACTATGGCTACACCTTC. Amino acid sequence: CAANYGYTF.

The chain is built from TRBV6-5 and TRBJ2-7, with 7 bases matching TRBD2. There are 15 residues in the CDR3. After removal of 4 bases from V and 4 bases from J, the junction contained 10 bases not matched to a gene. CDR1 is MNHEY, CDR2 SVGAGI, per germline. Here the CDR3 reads CASSSPGTKAYEQYF. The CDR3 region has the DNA TGTGCCAGCAGTTCCCCCGGGACTAAGGCGTACGAGCAGTACTTC.

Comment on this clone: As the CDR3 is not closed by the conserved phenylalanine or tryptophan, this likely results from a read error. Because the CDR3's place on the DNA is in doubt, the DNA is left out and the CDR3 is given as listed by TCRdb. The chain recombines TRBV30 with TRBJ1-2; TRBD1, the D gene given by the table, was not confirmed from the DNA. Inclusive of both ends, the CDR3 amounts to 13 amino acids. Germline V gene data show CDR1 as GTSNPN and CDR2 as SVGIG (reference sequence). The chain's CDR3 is CAWSADRIGLVVV.